This T cell receptor beta chain was recovered during a study of CXCR3-negative and CXCR3-positive naive CD8 T cells. Whole-study findings and limits: CXCR3-expressing naive cells carried TRB CDR3s more hydrophobic than those of CXCR3-negative naive cells. Naive subsets expressed similar surface CD5; TRB CDR3 features served to infer TCR strength. With CXCR3 expression partially decreased after cryopreservation, most assays relied on fresh PBMCs.

Details on this clonotype: Its antigen remains unidentified.

Definition of naive CD8+ T cells rested on a CD45RO-CCR7+CD27+CD95- profile. UMI-tagged TRB cDNA libraries were built via 5' RACE. TCRdb re-called the 5' RACE reads; one entry per CDR3 protein, DNA not given. The sample table sets out roughly 50,000 distinct CDR3 sequences. Germline loops: CDR1 SGHTA, CDR2 FQGTGA. This CDR3 is 15 amino acids long. The V gene is TRBV7-3, the J gene TRBJ1-1; TCRdb gives TRBD1 as the D gene, but with no DNA this cannot be confirmed. Sample: naive CXCR3+ CD8+ T cells from blood. Regarding subset: CD45RO-CCR7+CD27+CD95- naive CD8+ T cells expressing CXCR3 (TNR3+). This TCR came from a human donor in good health. Some clones in this sample may be carry-over from other donors' samples. CDR3 sequence: CASSLIGADATEAFF.